The sequence of this TCR beta chain was determined in a study of T-cell memory formation after mild COVID-19. Whole-study context: Largely, TCR clusters stayed within a single donor.

Study findings and constraints: Among CD4+ contracting clones, most were CM and EM, and CD8+ ones EMRA. Day 15 to 85 contracting clones showed balanced CD4/CD8; day 15 to 37 expanders favored CD4+. Cross-reactive memory apparently joined, as some responding clones appeared in pre-infection memory.

This clonotype was seen many times. Its antigen is not identified. Germline CDR1 is KGHDR and CDR2 is SFDVKD. The CDR3 contains 19 residues. V dropped 4 bases and J dropped 0; count of bases not matched to a gene: 10. TCRdb independently ran MiXCR on the 5' RACE reads; one entry per CDR3 protein. The sample lists roughly 240,000 distinct CDR3 sequences, over 15% occurring once. Sequencing used PBMCs or a T cell subset sorted from them (not recorded which). The TCR originated in an adult woman who had mild COVID-19 (a few samples of this study predate the infection). Cell type and time point are not known. J is TRBJ2-1 and V is TRBV24-1, with 11 bases fitting TRBD2. This CDR3 is CATSEPGLAAKSSYNEQFF. The CDR3 DNA is TGTGCCACCAGTGAGCCGGGACTAGCGGCAAAGAGCTCCTACAATGAGCAGTTCTTC.